This T cell receptor (beta chain) was profiled in a study of cytomegalovirus exposure and HLA in healthy donors. As regards this clone: Its antigen is unidentified.

Findings and limits, study-wide: On later analysis, the bulk of CMV-associated TCR beta chains appeared to be HLA-restricted.

Germline assignment: CDR1 SGHTA and CDR2 FQGNSA. The CDR3 covers 13 residues. V was shortened by 6 bases and J by 6 bases, with 14 bases between the two germline ends. It was with 60 Vbeta and 13 Jbeta primers that the PCR ran. Using immunoSEQ multiplex PCR, the repertoire was profiled, and TCRdb retains in-frame clones only, with some absent. The sample has about 160,000 clones, 70% to 90% seen once. Sequenced material: PBMCs. This TCR came from a man in his late teens or twenties in good health and CMV-seropositive. The chain combines TRBV7-2 with TRBJ1-1; D gene ambiguous. The CDR3 DNA sequence: TGTGCCAGCAGATCGCTCGACTTTGCTGAAGCTTTCTTT. It specifies CASRSLDFAEAFF.